The 27 T cell receptor beta chains reported below all come from one sample, sequenced in a study of shared clonotypes between healthy human individuals. Naive CD8 isolation took CD45RO-negative cells positively selected for CCR7 and excluded terminally differentiated effector memory CD45RA+ cells. Assay used: immunoSEQ multiplex PCR; TCRdb lists only in-frame clones, some missing. This table has millions of clones, about 95% appearing once. Specimen: naive CD8+ T cells sorted from blood. These receptors originate from a young man in good health.

This clone was seen more than once but under ten times. This chain connects TRBV13 to TRBJ2-1, with D maybe TRBD2 (7 bases). Germline V lookup: CDR1 PRHDT, CDR2 FYEKMQ (reference sequence). The CDR3 covers 14 residues. Trimming took 3 bases from V and 5 from J, leaving 11 bases between them. CDR3: CASSLAGADNEQFF. CDR3 in DNA: TGTGCCAGCAGCTTGGCGGGGGCGGACAATGAGCAGTTCTTC.

This clone was observed a single time. A much larger clone differs from this one at a single base, so this may be a read error. Within the sample, other DNA sequences also encode this same CDR3. The rearrangement joins TRBV5-4 to TRBJ2-7, with no clear D. With 0 bases removed from V and 2 bases from J, the gap between germline ends came to 0 bases. This CDR3 is built from 11 residues. Germline CDR1 and CDR2: SGHNT and YYREEE (reference sequence). The CDR3 DNA reads TGTGCCAGCAGCTTGGCCTACGAGCAGTACTTC. Protein: CASSLAYEQYF. Looking up the rest from reference TRBV5-4 and TRBJ2-7 gives the full variable domain: ETGVTQSPTHLIKTRGQQVTLRCSSQSGHNTVSWYQQALGQGPQFIFQYYREEENGRGNFPPRFSGLQFPNYSSELNVNALELDDSALYLCASSLAYEQYFGPGTRLTVT.

The sample holds one count of this clone. The V and J genes are TRBV15 and TRBJ2-1; 10 bases are shared with TRBD1. Germline CDR1 and CDR2: LNHNV and YYDKDF (reference sequence). The CDR3 has 15 amino acids. The ends lost 5 bases at V and 4 bases at J; junction bases unmatched: 5. Here the CDR3 DNA reads TGTGCCACCAGCCCCGACAGGGGGCGATACAATGAGCAGTTCTTC. Protein sequence: CATSPDRGRYNEQFF. Full variable domain (remainder filled in from reference TRBV15 and TRBJ2-1): DAMVIQNPRYQVTQFGKPVTLSCSQTLNHNVMYWYQQKSSQAPKLLFHYYDKDFNNEADTPDNFQSRRPNTSFCFLDIRSPGLGDTAMYLCATSPDRGRYNEQFFGPGTRLTVL.

The chain uses TRBV27 and TRBJ2-7, with 8 positions matching TRBD2. V gave up 3 bases and J gave up 6 bases; unmatched junction bases: 13. Germline-derived CDR1 and CDR2 are MNHEY and SMNVEV (reference sequence). The CDR3 is 16 residues long. CDR3 bases: TGTGCCAGCAGTTTTGGTAGCGGGACACACTTGGCCGAGCAGTACTTC. The encoded protein is CASSFGSGTHLAEQYF.

The genes are TRBV6-5 and TRBJ2-7; tentative D call: TRBD2 (5 bases). The CDR3 runs to 14 residues. Germline CDR1 MNHEY, CDR2 SVGAGI. Trimming took 6 bases from V and 3 from J, leaving 15 bases between them. Here the CDR3 DNA reads TGTGCCAGCAGGACGGACGTAGAGGGCTACGAGCAGTACTTC. Translated, it gives CASRTDVEGYEQYF.

The J gene is TRBJ2-4, the V gene TRBV2, with D perhaps being TRBD1 or TRBD2 (5 bases each). Germline CDR1 reads SNHLY; CDR2 reads FYNNEI. V lost 1 base and J 1 base, leaving 8 bases between the germline ends. The CDR3 is made up of 15 amino acids. The CDR3 coding sequence is TGTGCCAGCAGTGAAGTCGGGGCTGCCAAAAACATTCAGTACTTC. Translating it yields CASSEVGAAKNIQYF. The complete variable domain, with remaining parts taken from reference TRBV2 and TRBJ2-4, reads EPEVTQTPSHQVTQMGQEVILRCVPISNHLYFYWYRQILGQKVEFLVSFYNNEISEKSEIFDDQFSVERPDGSNFTLKIRSTKLEDSAMYFCASSEVGAAKNIQYFGAGTRLSVL.

The chain employs TRBV4-1 and TRBJ2-1; D perhaps matches TRBD2 (7 bases). The CDR3 has 16 amino acids. Trimming pared 6 bases from V and 5 bases from J, leaving 20 bases between. CDR1 and CDR2 from the germline V gene are MGHRA and YSYEKL. The CDR3 DNA reads TGCGCCAGCAGACCCCGGGCGGGGGCCCGAAACAATGAGCAGTTCTTC. It codes for CASRPRAGARNNEQFF.

The V call is TRBV4-1, the J call TRBJ2-3, with 9 bases lining up with TRBD2. V was clipped by 1 base and J by 5 bases; unmatched bases: 10. The length of the CDR3 is 17 residues. CDR1 is MGHRA and CDR2 is YSYEKL in the germline V gene. Here the CDR3 reads CASSQGGIAGVGDTQYF. The CDR3 region has the DNA TGCGCCAGCAGCCAAGGGGGAATAGCGGGAGTGGGAGATACGCAGTATTTT.

This chain connects TRBV11-3 to TRBJ2-7; D perhaps matches TRBD1 (5 bases). Germline lookup yields CDR1 SGHNT and CDR2 YENEEA. Trimming shortened V by 1 base and J by 3 bases, and 10 bases separated the two germline ends. CDR3 size: 14 residues. CDR3 sequence: CASSLGGTYYEQYF. CDR3 coding DNA: TGTGCCAGCAGCTTAGGGGGCACATACTACGAGCAGTACTTC.

This clone was seen just once. The chain couples TRBV4-3 to TRBJ2-2; 7 bases align to TRBD1. Germline V gene lookup returns CDR1 LGHNA and CDR2 YSLEER. Germline trimming cut 5 bases from V and 2 bases from J; bases unmatched to any gene: 2. The length of the CDR3 is 14 residues. CDR3 region: CASSTGVNTGELFF. The CDR3 nucleotides read TGCGCCAGCAGCACAGGGGTTAACACCGGGGAGCTGTTTTTT.

V gene TRBV5-4 combines with J gene TRBJ2-7, with D perhaps matching TRBD1 (8 bases). The CDR3 totals 16 residues. The germline CDR1 and CDR2 sequences are SGHNT and YYREEE (reference sequence). Trimming removed 2 bases from V and 2 bases from J, with 17 bases in between. The CDR3 sequence is CASSFKDRAGAYEQYF. The CDR3 coding sequence is TGTGCCAGCAGCTTCAAGGACAGGGCGGGGGCCTACGAGCAGTACTTC.

This sequence joins TRBV7-2 and TRBJ2-7; 7 positions agree with TRBD1. In germline, CDR1 is SGHTA, CDR2 FQGNSA. This CDR3 is built from 15 residues. The V gene end was trimmed by 1 base and the J gene end by 2 bases; junction bases not matched to a gene: 5. The DNA of the CDR3 is TGTGCCAGCAGCTTAGAGGGACAGCTTGCCTACGAGCAGTACTTC. Encoded protein: CASSLEGQLAYEQYF.

V and J are TRBV6-5 and TRBJ2-5; D perhaps matches TRBD1 (6 bases). CDR3 length: 13 amino acids. Looked up from germline, CDR1 is MNHEY and CDR2 is SVGAGI. V was pared by 5 bases and J by 3 bases, with 10 bases between. CDR3 DNA: TGTGCCAGCAGTATGGACAGTGAAGAGACCCAGTACTTC. It codes for CASSMDSEETQYF.

The J gene is TRBJ2-7, the V gene TRBV5-4; D is undetermined. The V gene's germline CDR1 is SGHNT and CDR2 YYREEE (reference sequence). The V and J ends lost 0 bases and 7 bases respectively, with 8 bases between them. The CDR3 consists of 12 residues. CDR3 sequence reads: CASSLEAEEQYF. CDR3 nucleotide sequence: TGTGCCAGCAGCTTGGAGGCGGAGGAGCAGTACTTC.

CDR3 region: CASSDQGRETQYF. Here the CDR3 DNA reads TGTGCCAGCAGTGACCAGGGTAGGGAGACCCAGTACTTC. The chain is built from TRBV6-5 and TRBJ2-5; D is possibly TRBD1 (5 bases). Trimming left V 5 bases short and J 5 bases short, with 12 bases between. From germline, CDR1 is MNHEY and CDR2 SVGAGI. CDR3 size: 13 residues.

V usage is TRBV18 and J usage is TRBJ2-3; D unresolved. Germline CDR1 reads KGHSH; CDR2 reads LQKENI. The V end lost 0 bases, the J end lost 3 bases, and 4 bases lay between the germline ends. The CDR3 sequence is 13 residues long. The CDR3, as DNA: TGTGCCAGCTCACCACCGTTGACAGATACGCAGTATTTT. It yields the protein CASSPPLTDTQYF.

CDR3 protein: CASSGEGSSLEQYF. The CDR3, as DNA: TGTGCCAGCAGCGGGGAGGGGTCCTCTCTCGAGCAGTACTTC. J is TRBJ2-7 and V is TRBV9; 7 bases align to TRBD2. J lost 6 bases, V lost 3 bases, and 9 bases had no gene match. CDR3 size: 14 residues. CDR1 and CDR2 (germline): SGDLS, YYNGEE.

The chain links TRBV5-4 to TRBJ1-2; TRBD1 agrees at 10 bases. CDR3 length: 16 residues. Germline V gene lookup returns CDR1 SGHNT and CDR2 YYREEE (reference sequence). V dropped 4 bases and J dropped 8; count of bases not matched to a gene: 14. As DNA, the CDR3 is TGTGCCAGCAGCACTGACATGGGACAGGGGTTGGAGGGCTACACCTTC. This encodes CASSTDMGQGLEGYTF. The whole variable domain, remainder taken from reference TRBV5-4 and TRBJ1-2, is ETGVTQSPTHLIKTRGQQVTLRCSSQSGHNTVSWYQQALGQGPQFIFQYYREEENGRGNFPPRFSGLQFPNYSSELNVNALELDDSALYLCASSTDMGQGLEGYTFGSGTRLTVV.

This chain connects TRBV18 to TRBJ2-2; 7 bases match TRBD1. Germline CDR1 reads KGHSH; CDR2 reads LQKENI. CDR3 size: 17 residues. V shed 3 bases, J shed 9 bases, and the junction held 16 bases outside the gene matches. CDR3 region: CASSPPDRSAPHRELFF. As DNA, the CDR3 is TGTGCCAGCTCACCCCCGGACAGGTCCGCTCCTCACCGGGAGCTGTTTTTT.

V usage is TRBV7-8 and J usage is TRBJ2-7, with 11 bases that match TRBD1. This CDR3 has 15 residues. CDR1 is SGHVS and CDR2 is FQNEAQ in the germline V gene. Unmatched junction bases numbered 8, after V lost 4 bases and J lost 6 bases. The CDR3 DNA sequence: TGTGCCAGCAGCTCTCCTGGGGGGACAGGGGGCGAGCAGTACTTC. This translates into CASSSPGGTGGEQYF.

The gene calls are TRBV2 and TRBJ1-2; TRBD1 is a possible D gene (5 bases). This CDR3 has 14 residues. The germline CDR1 and CDR2 sequences are SNHLY and FYNNEI. V shed 4 bases and J shed 3 bases, with 12 bases lying between them. The CDR3 DNA sequence: TGTGCCAGCAGTGTGCTGGGGGACTACTATGGCTACACCTTC. Translating it yields CASSVLGDYYGYTF.

On this clone: The same CDR3 arises from other DNA sequences in this sample as well. The chain carries TRBV9 and TRBJ1-2; perhaps TRBD1 as D (5 bases). V lost 2 bases and J lost 4, with 12 bases in between. Germline values: CDR1 SGDLS, CDR2 YYNGEE. The CDR3 runs 14 residues. The CDR3 protein is CASSVGGGTYGYTF. As DNA, the CDR3 is TGTGCCAGCAGCGTCGGCGGGGGTACCTATGGCTACACCTTC.

V is TRBV30 and J is TRBJ2-7; 8 positions agree with TRBD1. This CDR3 contains 13 residues. Germline CDR1 reads GTSNPN; CDR2 reads SVGIG (reference sequence). The V gene end was trimmed by 4 bases and the J gene end by 1 base; junction bases not matched to a gene: 3. In nucleotides, the CDR3 is TGTGCCTGGAACAGGGGGGATTCCTACGAGCAGTACTTC. Amino acids: CAWNRGDSYEQYF. The full variable domain, its missing parts supplied by reference TRBV30 and TRBJ2-7, is SQTIHQWPATLVQPVGSPLSLECTVEGTSNPNLYWYRQAAGRGLQLLFYSVGIGQISSEVPQNLSASRPQDRQFILSSKKLLLSDSGFYLCAWNRGDSYEQYFGPGTRLTVT.

With respect to this clone: One junction end does not reproduce the germline sequence, and a read error may be involved. CDR3 sequence (DNA): TGTGCCCGGAGTATTAGTGGATTCGGCGAGCAGTACTTC. Translated: CARSISGFGEQYF. The V and J genes are TRBV30 and TRBJ2-7; D gene uncertain. The CDR3 is 13 residues long. Germline CDR1 is GTSNPN and CDR2 is SVGIG (reference sequence).

This chain connects TRBV27 to TRBJ2-3; D remains ambiguous. The V gene lost 10 bases and the J gene lost 4 bases, with 6 bases spanning the gap. Germline-derived CDR1 and CDR2 are MNHEY and SMNVEV (reference sequence). This CDR3 region has 10 residues. CDR3 bases: TGTGCCACACGGCCAGATACGCAGTATTTT. This codes for CATRPDTQYF.

The V gene is TRBV20-1, the J gene TRBJ1-6, with D uncertain. Germline V CDR1 and CDR2: DFQATT, SNEGSKA (reference sequence). The CDR3 runs to 11 residues. V was pared by 2 bases and J by 9 bases, with 5 bases between. CDR3 loop: CSARYGSPLHF. CDR3 bases: TGCAGTGCTAGATATGGTTCACCCCTCCACTTT.

This chain links TRBV6-1 with TRBJ2-1; the D is unclear. V lost 2 bases to trimming and J lost 6 bases, with 14 bases between them. Germline V gene sequence: CDR1 MNHNS, CDR2 SASEGT. The CDR3 extends over 15 amino acids. The CDR3 sequence: CASSEPRGKSNEQFF. The CDR3, as DNA: TGTGCCAGCAGTGAACCTCGTGGAAAGAGCAATGAGCAGTTCTTC.